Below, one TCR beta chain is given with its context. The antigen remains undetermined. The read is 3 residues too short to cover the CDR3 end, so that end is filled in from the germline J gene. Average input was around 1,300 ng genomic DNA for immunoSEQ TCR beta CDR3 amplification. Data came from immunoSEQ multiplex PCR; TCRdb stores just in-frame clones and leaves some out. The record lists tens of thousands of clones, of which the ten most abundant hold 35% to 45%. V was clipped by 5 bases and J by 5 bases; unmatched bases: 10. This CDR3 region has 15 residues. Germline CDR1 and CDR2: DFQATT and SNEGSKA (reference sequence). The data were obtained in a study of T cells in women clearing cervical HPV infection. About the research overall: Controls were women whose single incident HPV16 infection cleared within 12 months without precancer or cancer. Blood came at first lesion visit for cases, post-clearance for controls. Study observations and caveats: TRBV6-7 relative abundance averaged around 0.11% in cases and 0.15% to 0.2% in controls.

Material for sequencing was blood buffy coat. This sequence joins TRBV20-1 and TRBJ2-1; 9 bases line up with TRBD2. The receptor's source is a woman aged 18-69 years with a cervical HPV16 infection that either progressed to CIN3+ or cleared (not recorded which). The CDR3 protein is CSASPLAGENNEQFF. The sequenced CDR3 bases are TGCAGTGCTTCCCCTTTAGCGGGAGAGAACAATGAG.